Described below is a single T cell receptor (beta chain) sequence and its context. Its antigen is still unknown. Base qualities are not at hand, and no much larger clone is one base apart. Using the deep immunoSEQ assay, multiplex PCR amplified TCR CDR3 regions from genomic DNA. Extracted genomic DNA from each cell subset was distributed evenly across all wells of several immunoSEQ 96-well plates, and each plate was treated as a replicate. For sorted subsets, approximately 210 ng of genomic DNA, equivalent to some 33,000 T cell genomes, went into each replicate PCR. Purified libraries were quantified with a Qubit 3.0 fluorometer, sized on a Bioanalyzer 2100, and re-quantified with the KAPA Library Quantification kit. Every immunoSEQ 96-well plate was sequenced on a separate single-read 150-cycle Illumina NextSeq 550 flow cell. The paper's processing steps were these. Because only junctional sequences without quality scores were contained in the immunoSEQ output, filtering matching that applied to full-length reads could not be performed. Sequences were annotated with PyIR, a Python wrapper for IgBLAST v1.9, and V/J genes and CDR3 were assigned using IMGT germline references. Any read was removed if the V/J assignment was weak (E-value above 1e-6), the CDR3 was missing, or the read contained stop codons, out-of-frame junctions, or ambiguous translated residues. A V3J clonotype was defined by an identical inferred V gene, J gene, and CDR3 amino acid sequence. To compute the percentage overlap between repertoires, the number of shared unique clonotypes was divided by the size of the smaller repertoire. Repertoire richness was assessed with RTK rarefaction, the Chao1 estimator, and Recon v2.1 estimates of unobserved clonotypes. For all TCRbeta clonotypes obtained by the gDNA method from a few donors, generation probabilities were computed with OLGA. TCRdb retrieved this table from immuneACCESS and kept in-frame rearrangements only. Not all clones are present; in checked studies, unresolved V genes account for under half, and no reason is known for the remainder. The V and J calls and clone size were taken over from that table, and D and trimming were inferred from the DNA. For this sample the table gives 850,000 to 1,100,000 clones, of which approximately 80% were detected only once. The ten largest clones represent roughly 0.82% of the sample.

This record belongs to a study of shared clonotypes between healthy human individuals (TCRdb year 2020). Regarding the study in general: The cohort included three men and two women between 18 and 49 years of age. For each donor, CD4 naive and CD4 memory were each given three plates, CD8 naive was given two plates, and CD8 memory was given one plate. The study deeply sequenced blood TCR repertoires of several healthy adults to estimate repertoire size and the extent of clonotype sharing between individuals. Different laboratories and diverse techniques were used to prepare libraries and sequence TCR repertoires, to increase sequencing depth and limit assay-specific biases. Each donor's leukapheresis produced roughly between about 0.9 and 9.5 billion PBMCs. What the authors observed across the whole study: About 5% of naive CD4, around 3.5% of naive CD8, about 2.5% of memory CD4, and approximately 0.39% of memory CD8 clonotypes were shared across several donors. Estimated clonotype richness was generally larger for naive than for memory subsets. Because the study included a small number of donors, the genetic and exposure-history diversity represented was limited. Rarefaction of sorted-subset datasets indicated incomplete sequencing despite the large sequencing depth. Compared with non-shared clonotypes, clonotypes shared by all four sorted-subset donors had higher generation probabilities. Pairwise subsampling led to the expectation that sequencing depth would affect the degree of clonotype sharing among donors. Sampling was restricted to blood, and TCR repertoires in tissue are likely to differ from TCR repertoires in blood.

The donors were healthy, HIV-negative adults with no recently reported acute infections or vaccinations. Only Caucasian adults living in Nashville, Tennessee, USA were represented among the donors. Magnetic negative selection was used to enrich CD4+ T cells, after which naive cells were positively selected on CD45RA and the negative fraction became the memory subset. After blood collection by leukapheresis, PBMCs were isolated using Ficoll-Histopaque density gradient centrifugation and then cryopreserved in the vapor phase of liquid nitrogen. Analytical flow cytometry was used to check the purity and quantity of every magnetically sorted T cell population. From each sorted fraction, genomic DNA was isolated and quantified by UV absorbance on a Nanodrop 2000c. The trim is 5 bases for V and 0 bases for J, with a gap of 14 bases between the germline ends. The CDR3 has 15 amino acids, counting the end cysteine and phenylalanine. Only the CDR3 DNA stays, 45 bases, in frame from base 1. CDR1 is given as MNHNY and CDR2 as SVGAGI, both from the germline V gene (reference sequence).

The rearranged segments are TRBV6-6 and TRBJ2-7, with a weak D call of TRBD1 (6 bases match). Source material: memory CD4+ T cells from PBMCs. The cell subset or site label for this specimen denotes: CD45RA-negative fraction. The receptor comes from a man aged 18 to 30 in good health. Some clones in this sample may be carry-over from other donors' samples. The CDR3 reads as follows: CASSLEQGSSYEQYF. The DNA sequence is TGTGCCAGCAGTCTAGAACAGGGTAGCTCCTACGAGCAGTACTTC.